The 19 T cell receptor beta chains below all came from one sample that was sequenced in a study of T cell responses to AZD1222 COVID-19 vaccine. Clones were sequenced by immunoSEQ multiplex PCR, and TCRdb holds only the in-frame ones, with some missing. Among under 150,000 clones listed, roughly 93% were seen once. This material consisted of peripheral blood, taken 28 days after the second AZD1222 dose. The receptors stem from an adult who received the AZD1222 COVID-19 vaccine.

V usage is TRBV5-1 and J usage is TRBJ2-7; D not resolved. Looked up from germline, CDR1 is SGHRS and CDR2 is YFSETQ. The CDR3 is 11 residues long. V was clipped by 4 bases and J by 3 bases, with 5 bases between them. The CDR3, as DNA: TGCGCCAGCAGCCGCAACTACGAGCAGTACTTC. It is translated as CASSRNYEQYF.

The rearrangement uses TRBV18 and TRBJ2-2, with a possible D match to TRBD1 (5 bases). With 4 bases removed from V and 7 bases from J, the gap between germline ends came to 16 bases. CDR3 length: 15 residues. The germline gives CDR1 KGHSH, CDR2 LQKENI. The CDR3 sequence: CASSLQTGPGGELFF. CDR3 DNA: TGTGCCAGCTCACTTCAAACAGGCCCGGGCGGGGAGCTGTTTTTT.

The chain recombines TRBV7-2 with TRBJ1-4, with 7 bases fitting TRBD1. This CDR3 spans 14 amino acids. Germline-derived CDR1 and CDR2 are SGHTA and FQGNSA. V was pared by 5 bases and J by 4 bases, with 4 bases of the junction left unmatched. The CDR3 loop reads CASSPGQRNEKLFF. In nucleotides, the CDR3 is TGTGCCAGCAGCCCGGGACAGCGTAATGAAAAACTGTTTTTT.

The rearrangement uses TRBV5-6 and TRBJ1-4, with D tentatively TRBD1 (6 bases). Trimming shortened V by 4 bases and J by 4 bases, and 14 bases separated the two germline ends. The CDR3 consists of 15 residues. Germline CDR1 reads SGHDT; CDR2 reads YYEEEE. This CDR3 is CASSLWTESNEKLFF. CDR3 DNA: TGTGCCAGCAGCCTATGGACAGAAAGTAATGAAAAACTGTTTTTT. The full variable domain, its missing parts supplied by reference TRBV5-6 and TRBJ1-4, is DAGVTQSPTHLIKTRGQQVTLRCSPKSGHDTVSWYQQALGQGPQFIFQYYEEEERQRGNFPDRFSGHQFPNYSSELNVNALLLGDSALYLCASSLWTESNEKLFFGSGTQLSVL.

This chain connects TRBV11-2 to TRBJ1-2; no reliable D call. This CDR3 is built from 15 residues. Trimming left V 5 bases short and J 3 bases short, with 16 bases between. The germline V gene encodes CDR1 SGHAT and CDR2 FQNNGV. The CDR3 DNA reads TGTGCCAGCAGCGACCCTGGGATTAAAGACTATGGCTACACCTTC. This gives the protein CASSDPGIKDYGYTF.

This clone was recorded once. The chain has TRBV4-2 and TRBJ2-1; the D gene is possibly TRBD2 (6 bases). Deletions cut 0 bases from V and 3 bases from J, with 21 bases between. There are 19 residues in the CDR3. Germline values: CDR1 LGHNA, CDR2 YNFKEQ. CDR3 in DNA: TGTGCCAGCAGCCAAGATCGGGACTCACGACCCAAAGGCTACAATGAGCAGTTCTTC. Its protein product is CASSQDRDSRPKGYNEQFF.

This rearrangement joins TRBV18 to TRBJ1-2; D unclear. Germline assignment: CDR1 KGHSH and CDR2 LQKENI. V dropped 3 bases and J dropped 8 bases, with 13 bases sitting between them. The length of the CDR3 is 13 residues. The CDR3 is CASSPVQTGGYTF. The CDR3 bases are TGTGCCAGCTCACCGGTCCAAACGGGAGGCTACACCTTC.

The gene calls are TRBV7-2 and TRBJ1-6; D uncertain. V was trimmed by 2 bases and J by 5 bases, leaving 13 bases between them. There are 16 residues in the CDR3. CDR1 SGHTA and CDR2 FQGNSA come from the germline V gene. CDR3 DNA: TGTGCCAGCAGCTTAAAGTCGGCACAGAATAATTCACCCCTCCACTTT. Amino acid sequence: CASSLKSAQNNSPLHF.

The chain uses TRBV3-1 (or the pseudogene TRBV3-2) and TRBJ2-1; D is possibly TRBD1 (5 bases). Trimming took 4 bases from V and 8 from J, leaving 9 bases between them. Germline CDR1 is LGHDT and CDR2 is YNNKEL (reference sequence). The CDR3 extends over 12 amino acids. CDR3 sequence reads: CASSPGSYEQFF. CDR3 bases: TGTGCCAGCAGCCCAGGGTCTTATGAGCAGTTCTTC.

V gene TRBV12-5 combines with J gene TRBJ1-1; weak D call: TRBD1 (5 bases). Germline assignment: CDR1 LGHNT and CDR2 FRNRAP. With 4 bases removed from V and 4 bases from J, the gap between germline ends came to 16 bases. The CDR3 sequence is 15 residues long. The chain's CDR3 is CASGYPRGGSTEAFF. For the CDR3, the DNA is TGTGCTAGTGGTTACCCCCGGGGGGGGTCCACTGAAGCTTTCTTT.

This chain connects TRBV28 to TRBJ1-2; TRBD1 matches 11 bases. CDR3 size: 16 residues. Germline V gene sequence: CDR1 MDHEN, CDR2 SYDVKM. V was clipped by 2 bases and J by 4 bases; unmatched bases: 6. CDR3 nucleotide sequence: TGTGCCAGCAGTTTAATAAGGACAGGGGGCCCCTATGGCTACACCTTC. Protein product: CASSLIRTGGPYGYTF.

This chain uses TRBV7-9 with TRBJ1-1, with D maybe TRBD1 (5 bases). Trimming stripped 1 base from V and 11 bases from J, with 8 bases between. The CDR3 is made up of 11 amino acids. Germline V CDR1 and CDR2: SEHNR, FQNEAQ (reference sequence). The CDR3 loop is CASSLGDDAFF. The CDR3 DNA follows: TGTGCCAGCAGCTTAGGGGACGACGCTTTCTTT.

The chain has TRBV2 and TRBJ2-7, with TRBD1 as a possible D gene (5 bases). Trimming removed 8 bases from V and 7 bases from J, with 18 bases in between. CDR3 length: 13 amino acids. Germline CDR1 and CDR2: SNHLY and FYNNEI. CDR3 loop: CASGAGSTVEQYV. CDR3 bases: TGTGCCAGCGGGGCCGGATCTACGGTTGAGCAGTACGTC.

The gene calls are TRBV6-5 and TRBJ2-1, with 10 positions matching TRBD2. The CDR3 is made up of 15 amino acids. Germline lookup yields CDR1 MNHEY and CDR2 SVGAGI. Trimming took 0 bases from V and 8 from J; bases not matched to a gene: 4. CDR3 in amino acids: CASSYSFLAGDEQFF. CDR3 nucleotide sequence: TGTGCCAGCAGTTACTCGTTTCTAGCGGGAGATGAGCAGTTCTTC.

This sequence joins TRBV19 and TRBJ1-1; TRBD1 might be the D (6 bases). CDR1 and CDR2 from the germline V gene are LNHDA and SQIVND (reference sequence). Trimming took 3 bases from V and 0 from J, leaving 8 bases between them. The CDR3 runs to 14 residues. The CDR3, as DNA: TGTGCCAGTAGTATGGGACACCTGAACACTGAAGCTTTCTTT. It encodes CASSMGHLNTEAFF. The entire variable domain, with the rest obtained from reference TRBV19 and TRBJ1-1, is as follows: DGGITQSPKYLFRKEGQNVTLSCEQNLNHDAMYWYRQDPGQGLRLIYYSQIVNDFQKGDIAEGYSVSREKKESFPLTVTSAQKNPTAFYLCASSMGHLNTEAFFGQGTRLTVV.

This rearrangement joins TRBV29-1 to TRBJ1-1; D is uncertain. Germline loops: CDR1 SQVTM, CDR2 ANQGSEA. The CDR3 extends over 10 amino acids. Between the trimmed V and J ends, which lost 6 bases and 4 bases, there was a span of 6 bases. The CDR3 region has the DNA TGCAGCGTGGCTGTCACTGAAGCTTTCTTT. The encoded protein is CSVAVTEAFF.

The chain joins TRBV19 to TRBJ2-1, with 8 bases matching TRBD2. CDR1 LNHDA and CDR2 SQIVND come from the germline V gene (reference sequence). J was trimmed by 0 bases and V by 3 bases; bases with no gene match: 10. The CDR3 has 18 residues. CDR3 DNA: TGTGCCAGTAGTATTAGCGGGACCTTACTATCCTCCTACAATGAGCAGTTCTTC. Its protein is CASSISGTLLSSYNEQFF. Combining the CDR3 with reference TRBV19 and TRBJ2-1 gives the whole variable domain DGGITQSPKYLFRKEGQNVTLSCEQNLNHDAMYWYRQDPGQGLRLIYYSQIVNDFQKGDIAEGYSVSREKKESFPLTVTSAQKNPTAFYLCASSISGTLLSSYNEQFFGPGTRLTVL.

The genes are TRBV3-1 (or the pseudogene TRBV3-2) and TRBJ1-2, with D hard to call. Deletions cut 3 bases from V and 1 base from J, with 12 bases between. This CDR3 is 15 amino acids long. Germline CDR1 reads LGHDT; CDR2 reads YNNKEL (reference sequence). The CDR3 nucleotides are TGTGCCAGCAGCCAGGGTCAGATCAATAACTATGGCTACACCTTC. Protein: CASSQGQINNYGYTF.

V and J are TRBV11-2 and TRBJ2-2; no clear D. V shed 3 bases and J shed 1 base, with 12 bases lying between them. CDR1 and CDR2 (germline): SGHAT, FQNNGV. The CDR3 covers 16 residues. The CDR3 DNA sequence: TGTGCCAGCAGCTTCCAAGGACCACTGAACACCGGGGAGCTGTTTTTT. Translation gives CASSFQGPLNTGELFF.